What follows are 10 T cell receptor beta chains derived from one specimen sequenced in a study of blood T cells in healthy people across ages. The second PCR ran about 6 to 11 cycles with a sample-barcoded 5' primer and J-beta primers. TCRdb independently ran MiXCR on the 5' RACE reads; one entry per CDR3 protein. The sample gives around 600,000 distinct CDR3 sequences, less than 60% of which show up once; approximately 25% is in the top ten. The material sequenced was blood. The source of these receptors is a man older than 75 in good health.

J is TRBJ1-2 and V is TRBV30; D may be TRBD1 (5 bases). The CDR3 runs to 15 residues. V was cut by 3 bases and J by 4 bases, with 18 bases left in between. From germline, CDR1 is GTSNPN and CDR2 SVGIG (reference sequence). CDR3 DNA sequence: TGTGCCTGGAGCACCAACTCCCAGGGCGCCTATGGCTACACCTTC. Amino acids: CAWSTNSQGAYGYTF.

The chain combines TRBV30 with TRBJ1-6; TRBD1 might be the D (6 bases). V lost 4 bases and J lost 7, with 8 bases in between. The CDR3 extends over 12 amino acids. From germline, CDR1 is GTSNPN and CDR2 SVGIG (reference sequence). This CDR3 reads CAWMRGNSPLHF. The DNA of the CDR3 is TGTGCCTGGATGAGGGGGAATTCACCCCTCCACTTT.

The rearrangement joins TRBV5-1 to TRBJ1-2, with D possibly TRBD1 on 5 matching bases. CDR1 is SGHRS and CDR2 is YFSETQ in the germline V gene. Deletions cut 3 bases from V and 7 bases from J, with 13 bases between. The CDR3 is made up of 13 amino acids. CDR3 bases: TGCGCCAGCAGCTCCAGGGATTTTCGTGGCTACACCTTC. Protein: CASSSRDFRGYTF.

The chain recombines TRBV20-1 with TRBJ2-2; no definite D call. There are 13 residues in the CDR3. From germline, CDR1 is DFQATT and CDR2 SNEGSKA (reference sequence). V was clipped by 2 bases and J by 6 bases, with 10 bases between them. The CDR3 region has the DNA TGCAGTGCTAGAAAGATAATAGCCGGGGAGCTGTTTTTT. This translates into CSARKIIAGELFF.

This chain uses TRBV29-1 with TRBJ2-3, with 7 positions matching TRBD2. The germline V gene encodes CDR1 SQVTM and CDR2 ANQGSEA. Trimming at V came to 0 bases and at J to 7 bases, leaving 10 bases not matched to a gene. The CDR3 is made up of 15 amino acids. The CDR3 spells CSVEDPGGGEYTQYF. CDR3 in DNA: TGCAGCGTTGAAGATCCGGGCGGGGGTGAATATACGCAGTATTTT.

This clonotype turned up a few times. V gene TRBV20-1 combines with J gene TRBJ2-1, with D unclear. The V end lost 3 bases, the J end lost 0 bases, and 3 bases lay between the germline ends. Germline CDR1 is DFQATT and CDR2 is SNEGSKA (reference sequence). There are 12 residues in the CDR3. The CDR3 nucleotides read TGCAGTGCTAGTCGCTCCTACAATGAGCAGTTCTTC. Its translation is CSASRSYNEQFF.

The rearrangement uses TRBV29-1 and TRBJ1-1; a weak D match, TRBD1 (6 bases). The ends were cut back, 7 bases at V and 3 bases at J, with 15 bases in the middle. CDR1 is SQVTM, CDR2 ANQGSEA, per germline. This CDR3 is built from 13 residues. For the CDR3, the DNA is TGCAGCGCCAAGACAGGTGGGGACACTGAAGCTTTCTTT. This translates into CSAKTGGDTEAFF.

This clonotype was detected a few times. The V call is TRBV24-1, the J call TRBJ2-1; D is perhaps TRBD1 (5 bases). Germline CDR1 KGHDR, CDR2 SFDVKD. This CDR3 comprises 14 residues. Trimming removed 4 bases at V and 6 bases at J, with 12 bases between. The CDR3 coding sequence is TGTGCCACCAGTGACTCAGGGTCCAGCAATGAGCAGTTCTTC. Translation: CATSDSGSSNEQFF.

This chain links TRBV24-1 with TRBJ2-7, with D perhaps matching TRBD2 (7 bases). CDR1 and CDR2 from the germline V gene are KGHDR and SFDVKD. V lost 7 bases and J 4 bases, leaving 28 bases between the germline ends. The CDR3 covers 18 residues. The CDR3 DNA reads as TGTGCCACCAGGAAGGGGGGGTATCCGACAGGAACAACGTACGAGCAGTACTTC. This encodes CATRKGGYPTGTTYEQYF.

The chain combines TRBV29-1 with TRBJ2-5; D perhaps matches TRBD1 (5 bases). V lost 4 bases to trimming and J lost 2 bases, with 11 bases between them. The germline V gene has CDR1 SQVTM and CDR2 ANQGSEA. CDR3 length: 13 amino acids. CDR3 amino acids: CSVALHRQETQYF. CDR3 nucleotide sequence: TGCAGCGTTGCCTTGCACAGGCAAGAGACCCAGTACTTC.